The next 32 T cell receptor beta chains were all read from a single sample in a study of cytomegalovirus exposure and HLA in healthy donors. Both 60 Vbeta primers and 13 Jbeta primers went into the PCR. Clones were sequenced by immunoSEQ multiplex PCR, and TCRdb holds only the in-frame ones, with some missing. The sample has approximately 150,000 clones, roughly three quarters seen once. The sample consisted of PBMCs. The receptor source for this set is a woman aged 40 to 49 in good health and CMV-seronegative.

This clone was seen just once. The rearrangement joins TRBV6-1 to TRBJ2-4; tentatively, D is TRBD1 (7 bases). Germline CDR1 reads MNHNS; CDR2 reads SASEGT. The germline V and J ends were trimmed by 4 bases and 12 bases, with 16 bases remaining between them. CDR3 length: 13 residues. The CDR3 region has the DNA TGTGCCAGCAGTGTGGTCCAGGGGGGAGGTCAGTACTTC. Residues: CASSVVQGGGQYF.

This chain joins TRBV7-6 and TRBJ2-5; a weak D match, TRBD1 (5 bases). The tail of the sequence fits TRBJ2-7 better, so the J call may be wrong. From germline, CDR1 is SGHVS and CDR2 FNYEAQ. The CDR3 extends over 15 amino acids. CDR3 nucleotides: TGTGCCAGCAGCTCCCTGTGGGGCCCGGACTACGAGCAGTACTTC. Its protein is CASSSLWGPDYEQYF.

The chain joins TRBV28 to TRBJ2-1; 11 bases are a match to TRBD2. CDR1 MDHEN and CDR2 SYDVKM come from the germline V gene. V lost 5 bases and J lost 6; bases outside the gene matches: 3. This CDR3 is built from 14 residues. The CDR3 coding sequence is TGTGCCAGCAGTGCTCTAGCGGGAGGCAATGAGCAGTTCTTC. It translates to CASSALAGGNEQFF.

This sequence joins TRBV7-3 and TRBJ2-5, with 8 nucleotides matching TRBD2. This CDR3 comprises 15 residues. Germline-derived CDR1 and CDR2 are SGHTA and FQGTGA. With 3 bases clipped from V and 2 bases from J, the junction kept 5 bases outside the gene matches. Here the CDR3 reads CASSFGGGSQETQYF. For the CDR3, the DNA is TGTGCCAGCAGCTTCGGCGGGGGGAGTCAAGAGACCCAGTACTTC.

This rearrangement joins TRBV2 to TRBJ2-2, with 8 bases aligning to TRBD2. CDR1 is SNHLY and CDR2 is FYNNEI in the germline V gene. J lost 5 bases, V lost 6 bases, and 5 bases had no gene match. The CDR3 runs 14 residues. The CDR3 bases are TGTGCCAGCAGGTGGGGACTAGAAACCGGGGAGCTGTTTTTT. Translating gives CASRWGLETGELFF.

This chain links TRBV7-2 with TRBJ1-4, with D uncertain. The V gene's germline CDR1 is SGHTA and CDR2 FQGNSA. V dropped 5 bases and J dropped 3 bases, with 7 bases sitting between them. The CDR3 spans 13 residues. This CDR3 reads CASSRTSNEKLFF. The CDR3, as DNA: TGTGCCAGCAGCCGTACTTCTAATGAAAAACTGTTTTTT.

The chain combines TRBV28 with TRBJ2-1; maybe TRBD2 (5 bases). The CDR3 extends over 15 amino acids. V lost 4 bases to trimming and J lost 5 bases, with 15 bases between them. The germline CDR1 and CDR2 sequences are MDHEN and SYDVKM. In DNA, the CDR3 is TGTGCCAGCAGTTCCTCCCGTAGCGAGGACAATGAGCAGTTCTTC. Translating gives CASSSSRSEDNEQFF.

The chain employs TRBV27 and TRBJ1-5; possibly TRBD1 for D (5 bases). Trimming took 4 bases from V and 2 from J, leaving 6 bases between them. Germline V CDR1 and CDR2: MNHEY, SMNVEV (reference sequence). This CDR3 is built from 13 residues. Here the CDR3 DNA reads TGTGCCAGCAGTTGGGGCGGCAATCAGCCCCAGCATTTT. Encoded protein: CASSWGGNQPQHF.

V is TRBV25-1 and J is TRBJ2-7; 13 positions match TRBD2. The CDR3 runs to 18 residues. V was clipped by 4 bases and J by 3 bases; unmatched bases: 12. CDR1 and CDR2 (germline): MGHDK, SYGVNS. CDR3 amino acids: CASSGLPRTSGSFYEQYF. In nucleotides, the CDR3 is TGTGCCAGCAGTGGCCTTCCCCGGACTAGCGGGAGTTTCTACGAGCAGTACTTC.

J is TRBJ1-6 and V is TRBV7-8; D possibly corresponds to TRBD1 (5 bases). V was clipped by 0 bases and J by 8 bases, with 8 bases between them. Germline V CDR1 and CDR2: SGHVS, FQNEAQ. CDR3 length: 14 residues. The CDR3 is CASSLAQEYSPLHF. DNA of the CDR3: TGTGCCAGCAGCTTAGCACAGGAGTATTCACCCCTCCACTTT.

The chain is built from TRBV18 and TRBJ2-7; 7 positions agree with TRBD2. The V gene's germline CDR1 is KGHSH and CDR2 LQKENI. The CDR3 length is 14 residues. V gave up 6 bases and J gave up 6 bases; unmatched junction bases: 11. CDR3 nucleotide sequence: TGTGCCAGCTCTCCCGGACTAGATTGGCCCGAGCAGTACTTC. It yields the protein CASSPGLDWPEQYF.

This clone was seen only once. The V call is TRBV9, the J call TRBJ1-6; possible D gene TRBD1, 5 bases. V was trimmed by 6 bases and J by 4 bases, leaving 8 bases between them. CDR1 is SGDLS, CDR2 YYNGEE, per germline. The CDR3 length is 13 residues. DNA of the CDR3: TGTGCCAGCACAGACAGTTATAATTCACCCCTCCACTTT. As protein: CASTDSYNSPLHF.

V gene TRBV19 combines with J gene TRBJ1-2; the D is unclear. Per the germline V gene, CDR1 is LNHDA and CDR2 is SQIVND (reference sequence). With 5 bases removed from V and 5 bases from J, the gap between germline ends came to 24 bases. The CDR3 covers 17 residues. The DNA for the CDR3 is TGTGCCAGTAGTCCCCTACTAGTTGGGGAGAGCTTATATGGCTACACCTTC. Translating it yields CASSPLLVGESLYGYTF.

This clone has only one observation. The rearrangement joins TRBV2 to TRBJ2-7; the D gene is possibly TRBD2 (6 bases). Trimming took 6 bases from V and 3 from J, leaving 12 bases between them. CDR1 is SNHLY, CDR2 FYNNEI, per germline. CDR3 length: 13 amino acids. Written as DNA, the CDR3 is TGTGCCAGCAGAATCAATAGCGGCTACGAGCAGTACTTC. Its translation is CASRINSGYEQYF.

The CDR3 is CASTGGGTKNIQYF. CDR3 sequence (DNA): TGTGCCAGCACGGGGGGGGGAACCAAAAACATTCAGTACTTC. This sequence joins TRBV2 and TRBJ2-4, with TRBD2 identical over 8 bases. Per the germline V gene, CDR1 is SNHLY and CDR2 is FYNNEI. V shed 7 bases, J shed 2 bases, and the junction held 4 bases outside the gene matches. The CDR3 is made up of 14 amino acids.

V usage is TRBV2 and J usage is TRBJ1-6; TRBD1 aligns across 11 bases. Trimming cost V 4 bases and J 9 bases; bases outside gene matches: 2. The CDR3 spans 14 residues. CDR1 is SNHLY, CDR2 FYNNEI, per germline. The CDR3 is CASSGGTGGSPLHF. CDR3 DNA: TGTGCCAGCAGTGGGGGGACAGGGGGTTCACCCCTCCACTTT.

The chain carries TRBV9 and TRBJ2-2; TRBD1 agrees at 11 bases. The CDR3 contains 14 residues. V dropped 7 bases and J dropped 1; count of bases not matched to a gene: 0. In germline, CDR1 is SGDLS, CDR2 YYNGEE. Written as DNA, the CDR3 is TGTGCCAGCGGGACAGGGGGGAACACCGGGGAGCTGTTTTTT. Amino acid sequence: CASGTGGNTGELFF.

The chain uses TRBV7-2 and TRBJ1-2, with unresolved D. Trimming stripped 0 bases from V and 6 bases from J, with 17 bases between. The CDR3 length is 16 residues. Germline V gene sequence: CDR1 SGHTA, CDR2 FQGNSA. CDR3 amino acids: CASSLALRSLEHGYTF. DNA for the CDR3: TGTGCCAGCAGCTTAGCGCTACGCTCCTTGGAGCATGGCTACACCTTC.

As to this clone: At one boundary the junction diverges from the germline segment, which might be a read error. V usage is TRBV2 and J usage is TRBJ2-6; weak D call: TRBD1 (5 bases). The germline V gene has CDR1 SNHLY and CDR2 FYNNEI. This CDR3 spans 15 amino acids. The DNA for the CDR3 is TGTGCCAGTACACCTCAAGGTACTGGGGCCAACGGCCTGACTTTC. Translating it yields CASTPQGTGANGLTF.

V is TRBV28 and J is TRBJ1-1; TRBD1 is a possible D gene (5 bases). CDR1 is MDHEN, CDR2 SYDVKM, per germline. The CDR3 covers 16 residues. V lost 4 bases and J lost 4, with 19 bases in between. The CDR3 sequence is CASSSPGEGMSTEAFF. CDR3 nucleotides: TGTGCCAGCAGTTCTCCCGGGGAGGGGATGAGCACTGAAGCTTTCTTT.

The chain couples TRBV5-8 to TRBJ2-3; D unclear. This CDR3 comprises 13 residues. From germline, CDR1 is SGHTS and CDR2 YDEGEE. V was clipped by 0 bases and J by 2 bases, with 4 bases between them. CDR3 nucleotides: TGTGCCAGCAGCTTGGCAATCACAGATACGCAGTATTTT. Translation gives CASSLAITDTQYF.

This chain connects TRBV19 to TRBJ1-6; D not certain. Between the trimmed V and J ends, which lost 10 bases and 7 bases, there was a span of 14 bases. Germline CDR1 LNHDA, CDR2 SQIVND (reference sequence). The CDR3 sequence is 13 residues long. The CDR3 protein is CATNGEWNSPLHF. CDR3 DNA sequence: TGTGCCACCAACGGGGAATGGAATTCACCCCTCCACTTT.

J is TRBJ2-2 and V is TRBV2, with 12 bases aligning to TRBD2. The CDR3 contains 14 residues. Looked up from germline, CDR1 is SNHLY and CDR2 is FYNNEI. Trimming took 5 bases from V and 9 from J; bases not matched to a gene: 4. CDR3 amino acids: CASSPRTSGRELFF. The CDR3 bases are TGTGCCAGCAGTCCCCGGACTAGCGGGAGGGAGCTGTTTTTT.

The chain links TRBV28 to TRBJ2-6; D might be TRBD1 (6 bases). V was pared by 8 bases and J by 2 bases, with 13 bases between. CDR1 MDHEN and CDR2 SYDVKM come from the germline V gene. CDR3 length: 15 amino acids. CDR3 protein: CASGGPFTGANVLTF. DNA of the CDR3: TGTGCCAGCGGGGGCCCCTTTACTGGGGCCAACGTCCTGACTTTC.

The chain has TRBV7-6 and TRBJ1-3; 8 nucleotides line up with TRBD1. The CDR3 covers 17 residues. With V trimmed by 5 bases and J by 2 bases, 11 bases remained unmatched. CDR1 SGHVS and CDR2 FNYEAQ come from the germline V gene. The CDR3 nucleotides are TGTGCCAGCAGCCCGCCAAAGGGACAGGTCCCTGGAAACACCATATATTTT. Residues: CASSPPKGQVPGNTIYF.

A word on this clone: A junction end diverges from the germline sequence, so it may reflect a read error. V is TRBV7-9 and J is TRBJ1-4; 8 nucleotides agree with TRBD1. The germline CDR1 and CDR2 sequences are SEHNR and FQNEAQ (reference sequence). The CDR3 runs 14 residues. Here the CDR3 DNA reads TGTGCCGGCAGCTCGTCAGGGGGCTATGAAAAACTGTTTTTT. Translated, it gives CAGSSSGGYEKLFF.

This clone turned up a few times. The chain couples TRBV30 to TRBJ2-7, with TRBD1 as a possible D gene (7 bases). The CDR3 is 15 amino acids. Trimming took 2 bases from V and 7 from J, leaving 21 bases between them. Germline CDR1 and CDR2: GTSNPN and SVGIG (reference sequence). CDR3 amino acids: CAWSPGQVARGEQYF. The CDR3 DNA reads TGTGCCTGGAGTCCCGGACAGGTTGCCCGGGGGGAGCAGTACTTC.

A note on this clone: The germline gene is not matched at one end of the junction; a read error may be the cause. The chain is built from TRBV2 and TRBJ2-4, with D perhaps TRBD2 (5 bases). The CDR3 totals 13 residues. Germline V gives CDR1 SNHLY, CDR2 FYNNEI. The CDR3 loop reads CASSESTRNSQYF. In DNA, the CDR3 is TGTGCCAGCAGTGAAAGCACTAGAAACAGTCAGTACTTC.

V is TRBV5-1 and J is TRBJ1-2, with TRBD1 as a possible D gene (6 bases). Per the germline V gene, CDR1 is SGHRS and CDR2 is YFSETQ. CDR3 length equals 13 residues. Trimming shortened V by 2 bases and J by 5 bases, and 10 bases separated the two germline ends. This chain's CDR3 is CASSLGTGYGYTF. The CDR3 nucleotides read TGCGCCAGCAGCTTAGGCACAGGGTATGGCTACACCTTC.

This chain uses TRBV29-1 with TRBJ2-7; D is undetermined. Per germline, CDR1 SQVTM and CDR2 ANQGSEA. The CDR3 spans 12 residues. Trimming pared 5 bases from V and 0 bases from J, leaving 8 bases between. The CDR3: CSVFLSSYEQYF. The CDR3, as DNA: TGCAGCGTTTTCCTGAGCTCCTACGAGCAGTACTTC.

This chain connects TRBV5-5 to TRBJ1-1; 9 bases align to TRBD1. Germline V gene sequence: CDR1 SGHKS, CDR2 YYEKEE (reference sequence). With V trimmed by 4 bases and J by 4 bases, 5 bases remained unmatched. The CDR3 has 14 amino acids. DNA for the CDR3: TGTGCCAGCAGCGTGGGACAGGGCATCACTGAAGCTTTCTTT. Amino acids: CASSVGQGITEAFF.

This sequence joins TRBV2 and TRBJ1-4; weak D call: TRBD1 (6 bases). Trimming left V 6 bases short and J 5 bases short, with 19 bases between. CDR3 size: 16 residues. Germline CDR1 reads SNHLY; CDR2 reads FYNNEI. CDR3 residues: CASRLLGGRRNEKLFF. DNA of the CDR3: TGTGCCAGCAGACTTTTGGGGGGGCGGCGGAATGAAAAACTGTTTTTT. The entire variable domain, with the rest obtained from reference TRBV2 and TRBJ1-4, is as follows: EPEVTQTPSHQVTQMGQEVILRCVPISNHLYFYWYRQILGQKVEFLVSFYNNEISEKSEIFDDQFSVERPDGSNFTLKIRSTKLEDSAMYFCASRLLGGRRNEKLFFGSGTQLSVL.